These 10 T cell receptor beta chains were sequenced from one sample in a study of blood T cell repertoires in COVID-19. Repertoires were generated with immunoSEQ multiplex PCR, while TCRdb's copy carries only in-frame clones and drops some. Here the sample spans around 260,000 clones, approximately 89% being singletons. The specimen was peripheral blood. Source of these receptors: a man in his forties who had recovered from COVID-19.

The CDR3 coding sequence is TGTGCCACGGGACAGACCTATAATTCACCCCTCCACTTT. Its protein product is CATGQTYNSPLHF. The chain couples TRBV15 to TRBJ1-6, with 7 bases matching TRBD1. Per the germline V gene, CDR1 is LNHNV and CDR2 is YYDKDF (reference sequence). V shed 9 bases and J 2 bases; nucleotides not matched to a gene: 1. CDR3 size: 13 residues.

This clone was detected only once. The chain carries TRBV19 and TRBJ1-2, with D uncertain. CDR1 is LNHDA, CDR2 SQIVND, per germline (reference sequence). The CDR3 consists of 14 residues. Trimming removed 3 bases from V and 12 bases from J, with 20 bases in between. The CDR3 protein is CASSIQADGRRHTF. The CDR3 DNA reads TGTGCCAGTAGTATTCAGGCAGACGGTCGGCGTCACACCTTC.

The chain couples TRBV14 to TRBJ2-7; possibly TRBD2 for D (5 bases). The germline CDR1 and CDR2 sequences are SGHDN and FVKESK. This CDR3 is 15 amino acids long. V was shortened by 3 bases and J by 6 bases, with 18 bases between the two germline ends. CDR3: CASSQEDRFLREQYF. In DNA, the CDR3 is TGTGCCAGCAGCCAGGAGGATAGGTTTCTCCGCGAGCAGTACTTC. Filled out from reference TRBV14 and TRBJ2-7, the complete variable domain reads EAGVTQFPSHSVIEKGQTVTLRCDPISGHDNLYWYRRVMGKEIKFLLHFVKESKQDESGMPNNRFLAERTGGTYSTLKVQPAELEDSGVYFCASSQEDRFLREQYFGPGTRLTVT.

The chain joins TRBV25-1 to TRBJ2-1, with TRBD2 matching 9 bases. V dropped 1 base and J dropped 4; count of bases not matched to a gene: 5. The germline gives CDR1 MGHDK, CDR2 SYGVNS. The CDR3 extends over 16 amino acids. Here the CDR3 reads CASSEFGGRGYNEQFF. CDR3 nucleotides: TGTGCCAGCAGTGAATTCGGCGGGAGGGGGTACAATGAGCAGTTCTTC.

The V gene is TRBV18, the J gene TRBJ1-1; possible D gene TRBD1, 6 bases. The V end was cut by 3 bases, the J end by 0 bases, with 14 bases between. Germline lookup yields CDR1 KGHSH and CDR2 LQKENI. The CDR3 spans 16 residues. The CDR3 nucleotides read TGTGCCAGCTCACCCCAGGGGAGAGAGATGAACACTGAAGCTTTCTTT. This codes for CASSPQGREMNTEAFF.

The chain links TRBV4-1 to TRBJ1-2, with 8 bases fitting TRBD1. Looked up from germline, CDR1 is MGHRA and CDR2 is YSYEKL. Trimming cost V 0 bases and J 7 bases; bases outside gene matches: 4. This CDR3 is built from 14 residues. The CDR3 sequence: CASSQDVQGAGYTF. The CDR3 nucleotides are TGCGCCAGCAGCCAAGACGTCCAGGGGGCTGGCTACACCTTC.

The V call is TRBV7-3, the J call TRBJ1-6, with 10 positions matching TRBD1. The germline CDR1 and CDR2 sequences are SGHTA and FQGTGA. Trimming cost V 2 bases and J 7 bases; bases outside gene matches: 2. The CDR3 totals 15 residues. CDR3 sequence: CASSLLGQGNSPLHF. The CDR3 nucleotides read TGTGCCAGCAGCTTATTGGGACAGGGGAATTCACCCCTCCACTTT.

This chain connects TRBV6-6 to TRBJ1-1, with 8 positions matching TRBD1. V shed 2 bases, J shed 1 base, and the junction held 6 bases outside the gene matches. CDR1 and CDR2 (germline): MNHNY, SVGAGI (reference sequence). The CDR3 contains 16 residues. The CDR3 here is CASSYPTGTGNTEAFF. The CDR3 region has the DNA TGTGCCAGCAGTTACCCGACCGGGACAGGGAACACTGAAGCTTTCTTT.

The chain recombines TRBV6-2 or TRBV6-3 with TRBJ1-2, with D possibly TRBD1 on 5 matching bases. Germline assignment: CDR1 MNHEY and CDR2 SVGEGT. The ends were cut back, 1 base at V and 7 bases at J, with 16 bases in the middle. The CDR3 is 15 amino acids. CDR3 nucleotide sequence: TGTGCCAGCAGTTACTTTGCGAAGGGGTCCCTTGGCTACACCTTC. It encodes CASSYFAKGSLGYTF.

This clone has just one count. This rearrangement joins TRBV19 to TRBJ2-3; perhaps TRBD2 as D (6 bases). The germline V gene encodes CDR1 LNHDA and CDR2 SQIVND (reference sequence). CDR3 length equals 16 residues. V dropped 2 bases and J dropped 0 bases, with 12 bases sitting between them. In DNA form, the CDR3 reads TGTGCCAGTAGTATAATGGCTAGCGCCAGCACAGATACGCAGTATTTT. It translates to CASSIMASASTDTQYF.